This TCR beta chain was retrieved from a study of low-dose radiotherapy and immunotherapy resistance in tumors. TRAV- and TRBV-specific primers were used for first-strand cDNA, which covered alpha and beta chains. A constant-region primer paired with the V-primer adapter amplified TCRs over 20 PCR cycles. TCRdb reprocessed the reads with MiXCR, giving one entry per CDR3 protein. The repertoire has some 100,000 distinct CDR3 sequences, 20% to 25% of them found once; the top ten carry about 13%. Specified time point: after trial treatment. The sample's treatment: LDRT plus nivolumab, ipilimumab, low-dose cyclophosphamide and aspirin (RACIN trial). Many counts were recorded for this clonotype. The receptor comes from a female donor with ovarian cancer. Source: PBMCs, taken after low-dose radiotherapy plus immunotherapy.

CDR3 amino acids: CASSLGLRTANTEAFF. The DNA for the CDR3 is TGTGCCAGCAGCTTGGGACTGAGAACCGCGAACACTGAAGCTTTCTTT. The V gene is TRBV5-6, the J gene TRBJ1-1; D is unclear. CDR3 size: 16 residues. Looked up from germline, CDR1 is SGHDT and CDR2 is YYEEEE. The V gene lost 0 bases and the J gene lost 1 base, with 13 bases spanning the gap.